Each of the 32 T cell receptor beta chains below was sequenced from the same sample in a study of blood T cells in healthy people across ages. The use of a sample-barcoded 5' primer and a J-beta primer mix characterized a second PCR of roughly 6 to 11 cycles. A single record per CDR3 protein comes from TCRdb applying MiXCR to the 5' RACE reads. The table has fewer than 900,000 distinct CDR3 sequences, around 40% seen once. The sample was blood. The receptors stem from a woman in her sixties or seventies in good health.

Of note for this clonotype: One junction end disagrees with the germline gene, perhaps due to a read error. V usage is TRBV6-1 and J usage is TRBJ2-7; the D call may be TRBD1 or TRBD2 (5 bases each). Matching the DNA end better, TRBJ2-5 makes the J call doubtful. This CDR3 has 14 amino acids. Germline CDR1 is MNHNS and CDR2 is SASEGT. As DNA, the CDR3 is TGTGCCAACAGTGAACGGGCAGGGACAGAGACCCAGTACTTC. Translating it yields CANSERAGTETQYF.

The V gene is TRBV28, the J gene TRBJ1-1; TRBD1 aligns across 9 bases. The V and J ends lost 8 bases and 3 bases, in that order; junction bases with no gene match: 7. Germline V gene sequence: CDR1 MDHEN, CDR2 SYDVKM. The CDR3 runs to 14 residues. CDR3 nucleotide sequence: TGTGCCAGCGGGTTGGACAGGGGAGACACTGAAGCTTTCTTT. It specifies CASGLDRGDTEAFF.

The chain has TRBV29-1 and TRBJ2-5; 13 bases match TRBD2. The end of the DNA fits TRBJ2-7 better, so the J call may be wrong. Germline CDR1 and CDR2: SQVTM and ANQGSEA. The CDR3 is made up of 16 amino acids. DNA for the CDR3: TGCAGCGTGGCCGGACTAGCGGGAGAGGTTTCGCGCGAGCAGTACTTC. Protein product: CSVAGLAGEVSREQYF.

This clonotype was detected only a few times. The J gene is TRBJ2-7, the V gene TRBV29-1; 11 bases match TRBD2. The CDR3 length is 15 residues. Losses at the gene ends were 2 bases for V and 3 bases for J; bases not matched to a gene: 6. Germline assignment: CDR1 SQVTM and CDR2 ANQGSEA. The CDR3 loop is CSVESGTSGFYEQYF. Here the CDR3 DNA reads TGCAGCGTTGAAAGTGGGACTAGCGGATTCTACGAGCAGTACTTC.

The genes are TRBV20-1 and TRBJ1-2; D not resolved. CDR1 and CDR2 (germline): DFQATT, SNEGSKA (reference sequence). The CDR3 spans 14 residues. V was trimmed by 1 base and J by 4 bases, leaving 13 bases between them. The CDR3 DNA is TGCAGTGCTAGAGTCGCGGGTTTAGGCTATGGCTACACCTTC. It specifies CSARVAGLGYGYTF.

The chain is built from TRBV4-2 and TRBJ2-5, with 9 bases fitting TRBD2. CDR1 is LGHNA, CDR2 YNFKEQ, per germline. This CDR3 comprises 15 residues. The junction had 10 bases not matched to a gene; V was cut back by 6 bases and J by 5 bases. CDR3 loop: CASRLSGGSGETQYF. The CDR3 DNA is TGTGCCAGCAGACTAAGCGGGGGGTCAGGGGAGACCCAGTACTTC.

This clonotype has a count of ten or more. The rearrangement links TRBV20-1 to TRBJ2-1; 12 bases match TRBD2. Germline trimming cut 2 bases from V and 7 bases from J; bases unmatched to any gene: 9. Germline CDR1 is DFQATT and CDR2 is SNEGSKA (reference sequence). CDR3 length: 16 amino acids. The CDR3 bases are TGCAGTGCTAGACTAGCGGGAGGGCCAGGTGGAAATGAGCAGTTCTTC. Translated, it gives CSARLAGGPGGNEQFF.

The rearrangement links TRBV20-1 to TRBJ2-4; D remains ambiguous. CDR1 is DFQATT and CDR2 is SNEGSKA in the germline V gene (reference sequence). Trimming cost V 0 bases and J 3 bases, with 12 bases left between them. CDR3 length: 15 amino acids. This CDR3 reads CSARDDEVGKNIQYF. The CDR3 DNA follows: TGCAGTGCTAGAGATGATGAGGTCGGCAAAAACATTCAGTACTTC.

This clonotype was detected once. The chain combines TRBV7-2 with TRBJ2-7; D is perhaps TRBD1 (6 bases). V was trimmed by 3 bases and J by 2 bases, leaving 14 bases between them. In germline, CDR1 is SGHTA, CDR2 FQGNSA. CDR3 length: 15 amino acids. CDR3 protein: CASSFARGIPYEQYF. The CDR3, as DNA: TGTGCCAGCAGCTTTGCCAGGGGAATCCCCTACGAGCAGTACTTC.

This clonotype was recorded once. The CDR3 sequence is CASSPHGGREQFF. In DNA, the CDR3 is TGTGCCAGCAGCCCACACGGGGGTCGTGAGCAGTTCTTC. The chain has TRBV7-2 and TRBJ2-1; D is possibly TRBD2 (6 bases). V gave up 5 bases and J gave up 9 bases, with 14 bases separating them. The V gene's germline CDR1 is SGHTA and CDR2 FQGNSA. The CDR3 spans 13 residues. The full variable domain, in which reference TRBV7-2 and TRBJ2-1 provide the parts outside the CDR3, is GAGVSQSPSNKVTEKGKDVELRCDPISGHTALYWYRQSLGQGLEFLIYFQGNSAPDKSGLPSDRFSAERTGGSVSTLTIQRTQQEDSAVYLCASSPHGGREQFFGPGTRLTVL.

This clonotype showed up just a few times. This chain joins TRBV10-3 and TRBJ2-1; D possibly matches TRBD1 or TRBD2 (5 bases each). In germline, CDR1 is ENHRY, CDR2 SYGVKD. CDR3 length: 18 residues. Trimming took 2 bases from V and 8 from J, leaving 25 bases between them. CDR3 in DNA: TGTGCCATCAGTGAGACAGTTGGTATGGGACGGCAGGTCTATGAGCAGTTCTTC. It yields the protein CAISETVGMGRQVYEQFF.

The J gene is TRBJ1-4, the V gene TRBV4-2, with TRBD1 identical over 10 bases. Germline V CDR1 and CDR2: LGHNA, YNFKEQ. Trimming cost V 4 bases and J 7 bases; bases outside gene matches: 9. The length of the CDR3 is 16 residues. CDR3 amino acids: CASSRTYGTGVEKLFF. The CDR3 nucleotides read TGTGCCAGCAGCCGCACCTATGGGACAGGGGTTGAAAAACTGTTTTTT.

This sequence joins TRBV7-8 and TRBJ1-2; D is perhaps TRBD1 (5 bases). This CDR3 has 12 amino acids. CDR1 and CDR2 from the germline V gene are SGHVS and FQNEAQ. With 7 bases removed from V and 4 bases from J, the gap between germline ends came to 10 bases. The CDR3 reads CASTGTAYGYTF. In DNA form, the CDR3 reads TGTGCCAGCACCGGGACGGCCTATGGCTACACCTTC.

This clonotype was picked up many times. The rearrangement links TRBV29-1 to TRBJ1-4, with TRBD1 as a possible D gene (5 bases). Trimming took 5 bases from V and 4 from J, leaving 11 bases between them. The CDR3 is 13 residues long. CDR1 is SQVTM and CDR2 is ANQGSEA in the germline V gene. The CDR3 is CSVTTVVNEKLFF. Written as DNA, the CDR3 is TGCAGCGTTACGACAGTTGTTAATGAAAAACTGTTTTTT.

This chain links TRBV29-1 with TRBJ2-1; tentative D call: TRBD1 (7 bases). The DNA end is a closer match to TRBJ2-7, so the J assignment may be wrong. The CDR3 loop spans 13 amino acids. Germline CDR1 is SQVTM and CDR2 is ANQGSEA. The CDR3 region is CSATGTVDNEQYF. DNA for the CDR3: TGCAGCGCGACAGGGACTGTGGACAATGAGCAGTACTTC.

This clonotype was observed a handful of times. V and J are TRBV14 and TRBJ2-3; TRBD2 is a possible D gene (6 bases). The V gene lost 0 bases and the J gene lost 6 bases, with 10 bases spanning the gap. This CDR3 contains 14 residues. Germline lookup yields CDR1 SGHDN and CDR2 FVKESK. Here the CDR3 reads CASSQETEGDTQYF. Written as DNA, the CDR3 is TGTGCCAGCAGCCAAGAGACGGAGGGGGATACGCAGTATTTT.

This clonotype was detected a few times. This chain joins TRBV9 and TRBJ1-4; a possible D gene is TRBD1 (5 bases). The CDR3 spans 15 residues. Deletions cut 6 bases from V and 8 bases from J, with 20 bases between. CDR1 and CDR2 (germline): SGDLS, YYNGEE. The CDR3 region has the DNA TGTGCCAGCACCAGATCCGGGACGGACGAAGAAAAACTGTTTTTT. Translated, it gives CASTRSGTDEEKLFF.

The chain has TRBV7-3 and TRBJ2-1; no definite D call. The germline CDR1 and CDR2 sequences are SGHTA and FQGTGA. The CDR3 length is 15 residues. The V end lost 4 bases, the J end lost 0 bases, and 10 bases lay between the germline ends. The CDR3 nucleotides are TGTGCCAGCAGCTCAACCTACGGCTCCTACAATGAGCAGTTCTTC. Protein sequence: CASSSTYGSYNEQFF.

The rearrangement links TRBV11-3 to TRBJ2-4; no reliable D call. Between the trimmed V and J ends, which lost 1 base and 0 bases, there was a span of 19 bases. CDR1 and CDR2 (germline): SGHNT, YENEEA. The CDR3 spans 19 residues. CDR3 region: CASSLASPGFTGAKNIQYF. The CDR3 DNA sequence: TGTGCCAGCAGCTTAGCTTCGCCAGGCTTTACGGGAGCCAAAAACATTCAGTACTTC.

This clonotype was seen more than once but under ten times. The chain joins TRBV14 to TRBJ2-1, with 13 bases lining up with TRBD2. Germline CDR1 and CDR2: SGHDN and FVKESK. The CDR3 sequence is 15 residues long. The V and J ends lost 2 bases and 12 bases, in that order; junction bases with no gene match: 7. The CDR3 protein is CASSQSTSGRLVQFF. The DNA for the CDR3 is TGTGCCAGCAGCCAATCGACTAGCGGGAGGCTCGTGCAGTTCTTC.

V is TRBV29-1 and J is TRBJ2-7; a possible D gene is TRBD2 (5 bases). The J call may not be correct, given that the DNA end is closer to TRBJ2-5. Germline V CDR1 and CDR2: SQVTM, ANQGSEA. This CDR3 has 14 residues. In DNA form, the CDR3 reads TGCAGCGTTCCTTCCCCGGGATTTGAAGAGACCCAGTACTTC. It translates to CSVPSPGFEETQYF.

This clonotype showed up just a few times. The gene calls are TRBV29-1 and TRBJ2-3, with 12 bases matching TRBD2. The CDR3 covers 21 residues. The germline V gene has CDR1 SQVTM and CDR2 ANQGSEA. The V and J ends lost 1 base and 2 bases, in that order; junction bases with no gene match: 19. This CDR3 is CSVEGQDYSKGLAGFTDTQYF. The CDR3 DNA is TGCAGCGTTGAAGGGCAAGATTATTCGAAAGGACTAGCGGGATTCACAGATACGCAGTATTTT.

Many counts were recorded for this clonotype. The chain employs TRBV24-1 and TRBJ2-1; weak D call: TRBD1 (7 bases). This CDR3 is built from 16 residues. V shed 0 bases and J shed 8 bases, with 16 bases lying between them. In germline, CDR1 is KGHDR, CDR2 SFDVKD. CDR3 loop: CATSDLRRGEVHEQFF. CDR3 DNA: TGTGCCACCAGTGATTTGCGCAGGGGGGAGGTCCATGAGCAGTTCTTC.

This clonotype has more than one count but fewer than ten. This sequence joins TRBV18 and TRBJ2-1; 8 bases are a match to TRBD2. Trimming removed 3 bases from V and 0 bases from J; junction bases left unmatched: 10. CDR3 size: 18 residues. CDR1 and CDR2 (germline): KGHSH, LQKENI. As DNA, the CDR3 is TGTGCCAGCTCACCTTTGGCGGGACTAGGTCTCTCCTACAATGAGCAGTTCTTC. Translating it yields CASSPLAGLGLSYNEQFF.

The CDR3 loop is CASSISGRDSTEQYF. The CDR3, as DNA: TGTGCCAGCAGTATTAGCGGGCGGGACAGCACTGAGCAGTACTTC. The chain recombines TRBV6-2 or TRBV6-3 with TRBJ2-5; D tentatively fits TRBD1 or TRBD2 (7 bases each). V was trimmed by 5 bases and J by 11 bases, leaving 24 bases between them. Germline CDR1 and CDR2: MNHEY and SVGEGT. The CDR3 consists of 15 residues.

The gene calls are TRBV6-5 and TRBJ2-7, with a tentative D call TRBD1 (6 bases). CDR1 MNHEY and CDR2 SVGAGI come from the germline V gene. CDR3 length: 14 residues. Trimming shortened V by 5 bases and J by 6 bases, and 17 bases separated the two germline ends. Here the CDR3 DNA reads TGTGCCAGCAGTCGGGACACCGACCTGGTCGAGCAGTACTTC. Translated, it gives CASSRDTDLVEQYF.

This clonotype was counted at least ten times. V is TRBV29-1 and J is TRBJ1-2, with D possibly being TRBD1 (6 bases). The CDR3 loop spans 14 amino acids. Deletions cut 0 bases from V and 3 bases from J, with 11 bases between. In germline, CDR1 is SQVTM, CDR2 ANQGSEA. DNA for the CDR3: TGCAGCGTTGAAGAAGCCAGGGGCGACTATGGCTACACCTTC. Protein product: CSVEEARGDYGYTF.

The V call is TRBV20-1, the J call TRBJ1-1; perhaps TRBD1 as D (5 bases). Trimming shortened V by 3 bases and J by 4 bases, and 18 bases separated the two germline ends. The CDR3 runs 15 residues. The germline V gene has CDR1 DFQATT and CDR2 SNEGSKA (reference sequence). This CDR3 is CSASVGWGVGTEAFF. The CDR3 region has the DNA TGCAGTGCTAGCGTGGGTTGGGGGGTGGGCACTGAAGCTTTCTTT.

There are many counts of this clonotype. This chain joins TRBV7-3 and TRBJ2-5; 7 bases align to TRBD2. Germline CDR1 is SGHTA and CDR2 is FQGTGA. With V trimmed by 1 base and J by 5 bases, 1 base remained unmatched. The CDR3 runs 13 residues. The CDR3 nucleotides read TGTGCCAGCAGCTTAAGGGAGGGGGAGACCCAGTACTTC. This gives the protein CASSLREGETQYF.

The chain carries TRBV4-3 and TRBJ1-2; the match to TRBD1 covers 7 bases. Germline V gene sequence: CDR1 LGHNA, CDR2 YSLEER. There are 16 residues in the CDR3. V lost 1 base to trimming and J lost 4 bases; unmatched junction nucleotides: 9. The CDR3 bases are TGCGCCAGCAGCCAAGCCCGACAGGGAAGGGCCTATGGCTACACCTTC. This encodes CASSQARQGRAYGYTF.

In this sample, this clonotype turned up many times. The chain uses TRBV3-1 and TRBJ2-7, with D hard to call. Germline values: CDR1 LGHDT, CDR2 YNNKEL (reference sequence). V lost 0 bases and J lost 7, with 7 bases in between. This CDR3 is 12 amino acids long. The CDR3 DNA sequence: TGTGCCAGCAGCCAAGACGCTAGGGAGCAGTACTTC. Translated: CASSQDAREQYF.

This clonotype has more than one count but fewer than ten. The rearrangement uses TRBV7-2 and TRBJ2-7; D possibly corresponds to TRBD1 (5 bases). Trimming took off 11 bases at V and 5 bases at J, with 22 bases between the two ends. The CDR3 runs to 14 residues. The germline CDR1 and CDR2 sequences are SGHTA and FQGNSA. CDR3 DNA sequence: TGTGCCTGCCAGTGGCAGGGTCTAACAAACGAGCAGTACTTC. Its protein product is CACQWQGLTNEQYF. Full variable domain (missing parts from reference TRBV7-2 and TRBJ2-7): GAGVSQSPSNKVTEKGKDVELRCDPISGHTALYWYRQSLGQGLEFLIYFQGNSAPDKSGLPSDRFSAERTGGSVSTLTIQRTQQEDSAVYLCACQWQGLTNEQYFGPGTRLTVT.